The next 18 T cell receptor beta chains were all read from a single sample in a study of blood T cell repertoires in COVID-19. Clones were sequenced by immunoSEQ multiplex PCR, and TCRdb holds only the in-frame ones, with some missing. The table shows some 76,000 clones, with about 90% occurring only once. Sequencing input: peripheral blood. These receptors were collected from a man of 80 years or more in a cohort sampled during active COVID-19.

J is TRBJ2-1 and V is TRBV5-1; 12 positions match TRBD2. V lost 4 bases, J lost 5 bases, and 4 bases stayed unmatched. The CDR3 sequence is 15 residues long. Germline values: CDR1 SGHRS, CDR2 YFSETQ. The CDR3 nucleotides read TGCGCCAGCAGCCCCCTAGCGGGGGGGAACAATGAGCAGTTCTTC. This sequence encodes CASSPLAGGNNEQFF.

The V and J genes are TRBV14 and TRBJ2-3, with D possibly matching TRBD2 (6 bases). The CDR3 contains 14 residues. The V gene's germline CDR1 is SGHDN and CDR2 FVKESK. V was pared by 4 bases and J by 7 bases, with 15 bases between. The CDR3 reads CASSPGGGLNTQYF. In nucleotides, the CDR3 is TGTGCCAGCAGCCCCGGTGGGGGGTTAAATACGCAGTATTTT.

The chain has TRBV7-8 and TRBJ2-5; 10 nucleotides line up with TRBD2. V trimming: 5 bases; J trimming: 11 bases; junction bases outside the gene matches: 8. The CDR3 has 13 amino acids. From germline, CDR1 is SGHVS and CDR2 FQNEAQ. The CDR3 here is CASSTSGEDEQYF. The CDR3 DNA sequence: TGTGCCAGCAGCACTAGCGGGGAAGACGAACAGTACTTC.

The rearrangement uses TRBV7-3 and TRBJ2-3; 7 bases map to TRBD1. This CDR3 is 16 amino acids long. From germline, CDR1 is SGHTA and CDR2 FQGTGA. With 0 bases clipped from V and 1 base from J, the junction kept 4 bases outside the gene matches. CDR3 residues: CASSLTPQGGTDTQYF. The CDR3 nucleotides are TGTGCCAGCAGCTTAACTCCCCAGGGGGGCACAGATACGCAGTATTTT.

The J gene is TRBJ2-5, the V gene TRBV19; D remains unclear. The CDR3 is 14 amino acids. Germline CDR1 LNHDA, CDR2 SQIVND (reference sequence). The V end lost 1 base, the J end lost 6 bases, and 12 bases lay between the germline ends. The CDR3 spells CASSIGMGVKTQYF. CDR3 bases: TGTGCCAGTAGTATAGGAATGGGCGTAAAGACCCAGTACTTC.

The V call is TRBV5-1, the J call TRBJ2-3, with 9 bases aligning to TRBD2. In germline, CDR1 is SGHRS, CDR2 YFSETQ. Trimming removed 4 bases from V and 0 bases from J; junction bases left unmatched: 6. The CDR3 loop spans 16 amino acids. This CDR3 is CASSVAAGGSTDTQYF. CDR3 bases: TGCGCCAGCAGCGTGGCAGCGGGGGGAAGCACAGATACGCAGTATTTT.

V usage is TRBV3-1 (or the pseudogene TRBV3-2) and J usage is TRBJ2-5; TRBD1 might be the D (5 bases). CDR3 size: 15 residues. Trimming stripped 1 base from V and 4 bases from J, with 13 bases between. Germline assignment: CDR1 LGHDT and CDR2 YNNKEL (reference sequence). The CDR3 reads CASSQGLGVRETQYF. The CDR3 nucleotides read TGTGCCAGCAGCCAAGGTCTAGGGGTGAGAGAGACCCAGTACTTC.

The gene calls are TRBV7-7 and TRBJ2-5; TRBD1 matches 9 bases. V was pared by 1 base and J by 5 bases, with 14 bases of the junction left unmatched. The germline V gene has CDR1 SSHAT and CDR2 FNYEAQ (reference sequence). This CDR3 contains 18 residues. The CDR3 coding sequence is TGTGCCAGCAGCTTAGGGCAACGAGGGACAGGGCCTGGGGAGACCCAGTACTTC. As protein: CASSLGQRGTGPGETQYF.

The chain employs TRBV2 and TRBJ2-3; no definite D call. The CDR3 runs to 14 residues. CDR1 is SNHLY and CDR2 is FYNNEI in the germline V gene. Trimming removed 1 base at V and 4 bases at J, with 9 bases between. CDR3 DNA: TGTGCCAGCAGTGAAGTTCGAGGTGCAGATACGCAGTATTTT. This gives the protein CASSEVRGADTQYF.

CDR3 protein: CASSFMGRVEEKLFF. The CDR3 DNA is TGCGCCAGCAGCTTTATGGGGAGGGTGGAAGAAAAACTGTTTTTT. The chain has TRBV5-1 and TRBJ1-4; D unresolved. Germline CDR1 and CDR2: SGHRS and YFSETQ. The CDR3 consists of 15 residues. The V end was cut by 2 bases, the J end by 8 bases, with 16 bases between.

The chain uses TRBV12-3 or TRBV12-4 and TRBJ2-3, with D uncertain. The CDR3 sequence is 11 residues long. Trimming pared 5 bases from V and 4 bases from J, leaving 4 bases between. CDR3 sequence (DNA): TGTGCCAGCAGTCCCTCAGATACGCAGTATTTT. Its protein is CASSPSDTQYF.

This clone occurred a few times. This chain uses TRBV5-6 with TRBJ2-5; tentative D call: TRBD2 (6 bases). Trimming took off 2 bases at V and 5 bases at J, with 13 bases between the two ends. The CDR3 spans 14 residues. Germline lookup yields CDR1 SGHDT and CDR2 YYEEEE. The CDR3: CASSFDLGGETQYF. CDR3 nucleotides: TGTGCCAGCAGCTTCGACCTAGGAGGGGAGACCCAGTACTTC.

The chain carries TRBV2 and TRBJ2-5; perhaps TRBD2 as D (6 bases). CDR3 size: 13 residues. CDR1 is SNHLY and CDR2 is FYNNEI in the germline V gene. The V end was cut by 4 bases, the J end by 5 bases, with 11 bases between. The CDR3 DNA reads as TGTGCCAGCAGTGGGGAGGCAGAGGAGACCCAGTACTTC. Encoded protein: CASSGEAEETQYF.

The genes are TRBV2 and TRBJ2-7; D might be TRBD2 (6 bases). With 5 bases removed from V and 3 bases from J, the gap between germline ends came to 8 bases. Germline CDR1 is SNHLY and CDR2 is FYNNEI. The CDR3 has 12 residues. The CDR3 protein is CASSFSGYEQYV. The CDR3 bases are TGTGCCAGCAGTTTTAGCGGCTACGAGCAGTACGTC.

The chain employs TRBV4-3 and TRBJ2-7, with D possibly TRBD1 on 5 matching bases. V dropped 1 base and J dropped 2 bases, with 6 bases sitting between them. The CDR3 has 13 residues. In germline, CDR1 is LGHNA, CDR2 YSLEER. The CDR3 reads CASSQGQTYEQYF. DNA of the CDR3: TGCGCCAGCAGCCAAGGACAGACCTACGAGCAGTACTTC.

The V gene is TRBV2, the J gene TRBJ2-1; 13 bases agree with TRBD2. V lost 6 bases and J lost 5; bases outside the gene matches: 4. The CDR3 has 15 amino acids. Germline V lookup: CDR1 SNHLY, CDR2 FYNNEI. This chain's CDR3 is CASSMGLAGHNEQFF. The CDR3 DNA sequence: TGTGCCAGCAGCATGGGACTAGCGGGGCACAATGAGCAGTTCTTC.

The rearrangement links TRBV5-4 to TRBJ2-1, with D possibly TRBD1 on 5 matching bases. Trimming took off 4 bases at V and 7 bases at J, with 12 bases between the two ends. This CDR3 is 13 amino acids long. Looked up from germline, CDR1 is SGHNT and CDR2 is YYREEE (reference sequence). CDR3 DNA: TGTGCCAGCAGCATCGACAGAAGGAATGAGCAGTTCTTC. Translation gives CASSIDRRNEQFF.

The V call is TRBV19, the J call TRBJ1-1, with 8 bases matching TRBD1. CDR1 LNHDA and CDR2 SQIVND come from the germline V gene (reference sequence). Trimming removed 3 bases from V and 5 bases from J; junction bases left unmatched: 5. There are 14 residues in the CDR3. The CDR3 sequence is CASSMTGDVTEAFF. CDR3 nucleotide sequence: TGTGCCAGTAGTATGACAGGGGATGTGACTGAAGCTTTCTTT.